This entry describes one T cell receptor beta chain. Its specificity is not known. At one boundary the junction diverges from the germline segment, which might be a read error. Several immunoSEQ plates received, in even portions, the genomic DNA of each subset. This table comes from immunoSEQ multiplex PCR, and its TCRdb copy is limited to in-frame clones, with some not included. The profile shows approximately 1.5 million clones, 97% to 99% of them singletons. This CDR3 has 17 amino acids. Germline CDR1 and CDR2: SGHAT and FQNNGV. The sample belongs to a study of shared clonotypes between healthy human individuals. Study-wide results and caveats: The four-donor shared clonotypes exceeded non-shared clonotypes in generation probability, with non-shared ones scoring lower. On the whole, naive subsets had larger estimated richness than memory subsets had.

The chain uses TRBV11-2 and TRBJ2-1; 13 bases are a match to TRBD2. This sequence originates from a young man in good health. The specimen was naive CD4+ T cells sorted from blood. Subset defined: CD45RA+ positively selected. The CDR3 coding sequence is TGTGCCAGCACCTTATCCTCGGGACTAGCGGGATACAATGAGCAGTTCTTC. Amino acid sequence: CASTLSSGLAGYNEQFF.